This TCR beta chain was sequenced in a study of T cell repertoires in cytomegalovirus infection. Whole-study context: Both CMV infection and a matching HLA type were indicated by public TCR beta signatures.

Losses at the gene ends were 5 bases for V and 3 bases for J; bases not matched to a gene: 6. From germline, CDR1 is SGHVS and CDR2 FNYEAQ. This CDR3 has 15 residues. This clonotype was found a few times. Its antigen is not known. In TCRdb, the reads were re-called with MiXCR into one record per CDR3 protein. This sample has about 270,000 distinct CDR3 sequences, with about 20% found just once. This clonotype originated in a human donor in good health (CMV status not recorded). Some clones in this sample may be carry-over from other donors' samples. The sample consisted of cultured PBMCs, taken from culture after CMV antigen stimulation. V and J are TRBV7-6 and TRBJ2-5; TRBD1 agrees at 10 bases. The CDR3 reads CASSLRQGAKETQYF. CDR3 nucleotides: TGTGCCAGCAGCCTACGACAGGGGGCGAAAGAGACCCAGTACTTC.